Presented here are 23 T cell receptor beta chains from one specimen sequenced in a study of T cell changes during pregnancy in multiple sclerosis. Libraries were prepared by immunoSEQ multiplex PCR; TCRdb keeps only in-frame clonotypes and omits some of them. The table records fewer than 65,000 clones, roughly nine tenths of them present only once. The sequencing here drew on CD4+ T cells from peripheral blood mononuclear cells, taken in the first trimester of pregnancy. Receptor source: a female donor with multiple sclerosis, enrolled in a pregnancy study.

The V and J genes are TRBV19 and TRBJ1-6; no definite D call. CDR3 length: 16 amino acids. V lost 5 bases to trimming and J lost 4 bases, with 15 bases between them. Germline V CDR1 and CDR2: LNHDA, SQIVND (reference sequence). The CDR3 here is CASSLGTNAYNSPLHF. CDR3 DNA: TGTGCCAGTAGTCTTGGCACCAACGCATATAATTCACCCCTCCACTTT.

In this sample, this clone turned up once. The rearrangement uses TRBV15 and TRBJ1-4; maybe TRBD1 (5 bases). The germline V gene has CDR1 LNHNV and CDR2 YYDKDF (reference sequence). V dropped 6 bases and J dropped 8 bases, with 19 bases sitting between them. The length of the CDR3 is 15 residues. The CDR3 DNA reads TGTGCCACCAGTCGGGGGGTTGATCTTTCGGAAAAACTGTTTTTT. Translating gives CATSRGVDLSEKLFF.

This sequence joins TRBV7-2 and TRBJ1-3; no firm D call. CDR1 is SGHTA and CDR2 is FQGNSA in the germline V gene. Deletions cut 6 bases from V and 0 bases from J, with 9 bases between. The CDR3 sequence is 14 residues long. CDR3 sequence reads: CASSYGGSGNTIYF. The CDR3 region has the DNA TGTGCCAGCAGTTATGGAGGCTCTGGAAACACCATATATTTT. The full variable domain, completed using reference TRBV7-2 and TRBJ1-3, is GAGVSQSPSNKVTEKGKDVELRCDPISGHTALYWYRQSLGQGLEFLIYFQGNSAPDKSGLPSDRFSAERTGGSVSTLTIQRTQQEDSAVYLCASSYGGSGNTIYFGEGSWLTVV.

This rearrangement joins TRBV10-3 to TRBJ2-7, with a tentative D call TRBD1 (6 bases). The V gene's germline CDR1 is ENHRY and CDR2 SYGVKD. V lost 4 bases and J lost 0, with 13 bases in between. The CDR3 is made up of 15 amino acids. Here the CDR3 DNA reads TGTGCCATCAGTGGGGACATCCGGAGCTCCTACGAGCAGTACTTC. Translated: CAISGDIRSSYEQYF.

The chain carries TRBV7-2 and TRBJ1-2, with a weak D call TRBD1 (5 bases). In germline, CDR1 is SGHTA, CDR2 FQGNSA. Trimming removed 1 base at V and 0 bases at J, with 18 bases between. This CDR3 spans 18 amino acids. CDR3 region: CASSLVPPRQRTNYGYTF. CDR3 coding DNA: TGTGCCAGCAGCTTAGTTCCCCCTCGACAGCGAACTAACTATGGCTACACCTTC.

The chain combines TRBV5-6 with TRBJ2-2; D not resolved. V was pared by 0 bases and J by 6 bases, with 9 bases between. The CDR3 sequence is 14 residues long. Germline CDR1 and CDR2: SGHDT and YYEEEE. The CDR3 nucleotides are TGTGCCAGCAGCTTGGGGCAGGTAGCCGGGGAGCTGTTTTTT. It translates to CASSLGQVAGELFF.

This chain joins TRBV4-1 and TRBJ1-6, with 8 positions matching TRBD1. V gave up 4 bases and J gave up 6 bases; unmatched junction bases: 8. Germline loops: CDR1 MGHRA, CDR2 YSYEKL. The CDR3 has 16 residues. CDR3 DNA sequence: TGCGCCAGCAGCCGGCCCGAGACAGGGGCTAATTCACCCCTCCACTTT. It yields the protein CASSRPETGANSPLHF.

The chain combines TRBV4-3 with TRBJ1-1; D is ambiguous. V lost 0 bases and J lost 4, with 12 bases in between. CDR3 length: 15 amino acids. Germline values: CDR1 LGHNA, CDR2 YSLEER. The CDR3 loop reads CASSQDYGVSTEAFF. For the CDR3, the DNA is TGCGCCAGCAGCCAAGATTACGGGGTGAGCACTGAAGCTTTCTTT.

The rearrangement joins TRBV7-3 to TRBJ1-1; 7 nucleotides match TRBD1. The V segment lost 1 base and the J segment 5 bases; nucleotides outside the gene matches: 7. The CDR3 totals 15 residues. From germline, CDR1 is SGHTA and CDR2 FQGTGA. The CDR3 DNA reads as TGTGCCAGCAGCTTAAGGGGCCAGGGGGAGACTGAAGCTTTCTTT. Encoded protein: CASSLRGQGETEAFF.

V gene TRBV7-2 combines with J gene TRBJ2-5, with D perhaps matching TRBD1 (6 bases). Germline V gene lookup returns CDR1 SGHTA and CDR2 FQGNSA. Trimming took off 3 bases at V and 2 bases at J, with 16 bases between the two ends. The length of the CDR3 is 16 residues. The CDR3, as DNA: TGTGCCAGCAGCTTGTACTACAGGGTTGGGCAAGAGACCCAGTACTTC. As protein: CASSLYYRVGQETQYF. Complete variable domain (other parts from reference TRBV7-2 and TRBJ2-5): GAGVSQSPSNKVTEKGKDVELRCDPISGHTALYWYRQSLGQGLEFLIYFQGNSAPDKSGLPSDRFSAERTGGSVSTLTIQRTQQEDSAVYLCASSLYYRVGQETQYFGPGTRLLVL.

The rearrangement joins TRBV19 to TRBJ2-4, with no clear D. There are 11 residues in the CDR3. Per germline, CDR1 LNHDA and CDR2 SQIVND (reference sequence). Trimming pared 5 bases from V and 7 bases from J, leaving 6 bases between. The DNA for the CDR3 is TGTGCCAGTAGTGTTAGTAACATTCAGTACTTC. Protein: CASSVSNIQYF.

The gene calls are TRBV6-5 and TRBJ2-1; 9 bases agree with TRBD2. V shed 2 bases, J shed 5 bases, and the junction held 4 bases outside the gene matches. The CDR3 is 15 amino acids. CDR1 MNHEY and CDR2 SVGAGI come from the germline V gene. The CDR3 DNA follows: TGTGCCAGCAGTTACGGTAGCGGGGGTAACAATGAGCAGTTCTTC. Protein: CASSYGSGGNNEQFF.

CDR3 coding DNA: TGCGCCAGCAGCTCCCGGGGGAGTAGTAATTCACCCCTCCACTTT. This translates into CASSSRGSSNSPLHF. This sequence joins TRBV5-1 and TRBJ1-6, with TRBD1 as a possible D gene (5 bases). This CDR3 region has 15 residues. V was cut by 3 bases and J by 6 bases, with 13 bases left in between. Germline V gene sequence: CDR1 SGHRS, CDR2 YFSETQ. Using reference TRBV5-1 and TRBJ1-6 for the parts outside the CDR3, the full variable domain is KAGVTQTPRYLIKTRGQQVTLSCSPISGHRSVSWYQQTPGQGLQFLFEYFSETQRNKGNFPGRFSGRQFSNSRSEMNVSTLELGDSALYLCASSSRGSSNSPLHFGNGTRLTVT.

This clone was detected only a few times. This rearrangement joins TRBV27 to TRBJ1-2; 10 nucleotides align to TRBD1. This CDR3 region has 14 residues. Germline trimming cut 8 bases from V and 7 bases from J; bases unmatched to any gene: 10. The germline V gene encodes CDR1 MNHEY and CDR2 SMNVEV (reference sequence). CDR3 in amino acids: CASGRQGAQGGYTF. CDR3 nucleotides: TGTGCCAGCGGACGACAGGGGGCGCAGGGTGGCTACACCTTC.

The V call is TRBV29-1, the J call TRBJ1-4, with D uncertain. CDR1 is SQVTM and CDR2 is ANQGSEA in the germline V gene. V was clipped by 7 bases and J by 8 bases, with 14 bases between them. This CDR3 contains 12 residues. DNA of the CDR3: TGCAGCGCCGTGGGGAGTGGCGAAAAACTGTTTTTT. It specifies CSAVGSGEKLFF.

The genes are TRBV9 and TRBJ2-3; 13 bases are shared with TRBD2. CDR1 SGDLS and CDR2 YYNGEE come from the germline V gene. Trimming took 3 bases from V and 1 from J; bases not matched to a gene: 11. The CDR3 totals 19 residues. The CDR3 nucleotides are TGTGCCAGCAGCGGACCGCGGTTCGGGACTAGCGGGGGCACAGATACGCAGTATTTT. Translating it yields CASSGPRFGTSGGTDTQYF.

This clone was counted a single time. CDR3 in DNA: TGTGCCAGCAGACAGACTAGCGCGAACACAGATACGCAGTATTTT. The encoded protein is CASRQTSANTDTQYF. The chain links TRBV14 to TRBJ2-3; 8 nucleotides agree with TRBD2. V trimming: 6 bases; J trimming: 2 bases; junction bases outside the gene matches: 7. CDR3 length: 15 amino acids. CDR1 is SGHDN, CDR2 FVKESK, per germline.

J is TRBJ2-5 and V is TRBV4-3, with 13 bases lining up with TRBD2. The trim removed 3 bases at V and 5 bases at J, leaving 3 bases unmatched. The length of the CDR3 is 15 residues. Looked up from germline, CDR1 is LGHNA and CDR2 is YSLEER. The CDR3 sequence: CASSHGLAGVETQYF. In DNA, the CDR3 is TGCGCCAGCAGCCATGGACTAGCGGGGGTGGAGACCCAGTACTTC.

This chain uses TRBV18 with TRBJ1-1; D call uncertain. This CDR3 spans 13 amino acids. The germline V gene has CDR1 KGHSH and CDR2 LQKENI. The V end lost 4 bases, the J end lost 4 bases, and 10 bases lay between the germline ends. CDR3 nucleotides: TGTGCCAGCTCACTCTTGGACTCCACTGAAGCTTTCTTT. Translating gives CASSLLDSTEAFF.

The rearrangement joins TRBV7-9 to TRBJ2-7, with no clear D. Trimming cost V 1 base and J 6 bases, with 7 bases left between them. Germline V gene lookup returns CDR1 SEHNR and CDR2 FQNEAQ (reference sequence). The CDR3 has 12 residues. DNA for the CDR3: TGTGCCAGCAGCTTAGTACAGTTCGAGCAGTACTTC. It translates to CASSLVQFEQYF.

The rearrangement uses TRBV10-3 and TRBJ2-5; tentative D call: TRBD2 (6 bases). The CDR3 runs to 14 residues. CDR1 ENHRY and CDR2 SYGVKD come from the germline V gene. V lost 4 bases and J lost 1, with 10 bases in between. The CDR3 is CAISAGGAQETQYF. CDR3 coding DNA: TGTGCCATCAGTGCGGGCGGGGCCCAAGAGACCCAGTACTTC.

For the CDR3, the DNA is TGTGCCAGCAGCTCGCCCGGGACTAGCGGGGGGGCCCCCTACAATGAGCAGTTCTTC. Translation gives CASSSPGTSGGAPYNEQFF. This chain uses TRBV7-9 with TRBJ2-1, with TRBD2 matching 16 bases. The CDR3 is 19 residues long. The V gene's germline CDR1 is SEHNR and CDR2 FQNEAQ (reference sequence). V gave up 4 bases and J gave up 2 bases; unmatched junction bases: 8.

In this sample, this clone turned up once. V is TRBV5-1 and J is TRBJ2-3; D perhaps matches TRBD1 (7 bases). Germline CDR1 and CDR2: SGHRS and YFSETQ. V lost 3 bases, J lost 2 bases, and 13 bases lay in between. The CDR3 runs 15 residues. For the CDR3, the DNA is TGCGCCAGCAGCTACTCAGGGGGGAACACAGATACGCAGTATTTT. It encodes CASSYSGGNTDTQYF.